The present TCR beta chain was sequenced within a study of shared clonotypes between healthy human individuals. Overall study results and limits: Clonotype sharing across donors was expected to vary with sequencing depth.

Note on this clone: The target antigen is unknown.

Roughly 90 million PBMCs went into genomic DNA for unsorted samples. Each subset's genomic DNA was shared equally among a number of immunoSEQ plates. Produced via immunoSEQ multiplex PCR; TCRdb's table is partial and in-frame only. The sample has around 430,000 clones; around 79% are singletons. The sample consisted of PBMCs. This clonotype was sampled from a woman between 35 and 50 years old in good health. Some clones in this sample may be carry-over from other donors' samples.

This CDR3 is CASSMYTSSYEQYF. The CDR3 nucleotides read TGTGCCAGTAGTATGTACACCAGCTCCTACGAGCAGTACTTC. The J gene is TRBJ2-7, the V gene TRBV19; unclear D gene. CDR1 is LNHDA and CDR2 is SQIVND in the germline V gene (reference sequence). V lost 3 bases and J 0 bases, leaving 9 bases between the germline ends. The length of the CDR3 is 14 residues.